This T cell receptor (beta chain) is drawn from a study of Ad26.COV2.S vaccination and SARS-CoV-2 variants. Study in general: Donor had been placed in the Ad26.COV2.S arm of the COV1001 trial. The vaccine Ad26.COV2.S was put into the muscle once, or twice with 56 days between. Study-level findings and limits: Post-vaccination breadth of spike-specific CD8+ and CD4+ T cell responses was reportedly substantial. Vaccine recipients had higher spike-specific TCR breadth than placebo recipients.

Treatment: roughly 20 received Ad26.COV2.S at low or high dose, single or two shots; five or six received placebo; per-sample allocation not given. Day 63 following the first vaccine or placebo injection was when the samples were taken. Using immunoSEQ multiplex PCR, the repertoire was profiled, and TCRdb retains in-frame clones only, with some absent. Of about 680,000 clones listed, approximately 88% are singletons. To note about this clone: Antigen unknown.

CDR3 length equals 15 residues. The germline V gene has CDR1 LGHNA and CDR2 YNFKEQ. V shed 1 base and J shed 8 bases, with 17 bases lying between them. This TCR derives from a person between 18 and 59 years old who received the Ad26.COV2.S COVID-19 vaccine or a placebo. J is TRBJ1-1 and V is TRBV4-2; tentatively, D is TRBD1 (6 bases). The sequences come from peripheral blood, collected in a trial of Ad26.COV2.S vaccine versus placebo. DNA for the CDR3: TGTGCCAGCAGCCAAGCCGGCAGGGGAGTAGGCGAAGCTTTCTTT. Its translation: CASSQAGRGVGEAFF.